This entry features one T cell receptor beta chain sequence. Authors' methods: Amplified reference gene primers provided the basis for estimating nucleated cell counts. Only in-frame clones appear in the TCRdb table, and some are missing; sequencing was by immunoSEQ multiplex PCR. V and J calls and clone size are those listed in that table; D and trimming were worked out from the DNA. The repertoire holds over 200,000 clones, about 90% seen once, with under 3% in the top ten. This entry comes from a study of blood T cell repertoires in COVID-19. A Seattle source enrolled patients during active infection and followed them longitudinally. Sequencing was done on a sample of peripheral blood. The sequence was collected from a person aged 18 to 35 with COVID-19, enrolled during active disease.

The DNA for the CDR3 is TGTGCCAGCACCGCGAGCGGGGGCAATGAGCAGTTCTTC. It yields the protein CASTASGGNEQFF. The chain couples TRBV11-2 to TRBJ2-1; 8 bases agree with TRBD2. Germline assignment: CDR1 SGHAT and CDR2 FQNNGV. The ends lost 7 bases at V and 6 bases at J; junction bases unmatched: 5. The CDR3 runs 13 residues.